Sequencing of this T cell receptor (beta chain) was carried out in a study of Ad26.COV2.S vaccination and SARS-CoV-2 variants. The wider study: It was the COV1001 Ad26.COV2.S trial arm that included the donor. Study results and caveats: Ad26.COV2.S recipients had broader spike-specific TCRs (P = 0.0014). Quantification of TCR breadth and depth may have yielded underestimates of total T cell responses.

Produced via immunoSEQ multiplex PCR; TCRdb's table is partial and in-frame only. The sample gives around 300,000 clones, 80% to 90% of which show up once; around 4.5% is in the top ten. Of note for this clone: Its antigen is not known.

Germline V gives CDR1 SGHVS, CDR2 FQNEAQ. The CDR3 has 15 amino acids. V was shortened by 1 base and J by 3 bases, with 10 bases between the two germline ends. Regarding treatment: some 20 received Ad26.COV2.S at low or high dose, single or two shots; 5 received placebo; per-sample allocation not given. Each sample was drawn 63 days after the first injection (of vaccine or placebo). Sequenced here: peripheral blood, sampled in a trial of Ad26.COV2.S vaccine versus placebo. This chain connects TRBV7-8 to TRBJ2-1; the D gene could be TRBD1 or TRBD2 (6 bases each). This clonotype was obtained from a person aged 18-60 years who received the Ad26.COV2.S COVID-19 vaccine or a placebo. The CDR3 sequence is CASSLEGGDYNEQFF. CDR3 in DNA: TGTGCCAGCAGCTTAGAGGGGGGCGACTACAATGAGCAGTTCTTC.